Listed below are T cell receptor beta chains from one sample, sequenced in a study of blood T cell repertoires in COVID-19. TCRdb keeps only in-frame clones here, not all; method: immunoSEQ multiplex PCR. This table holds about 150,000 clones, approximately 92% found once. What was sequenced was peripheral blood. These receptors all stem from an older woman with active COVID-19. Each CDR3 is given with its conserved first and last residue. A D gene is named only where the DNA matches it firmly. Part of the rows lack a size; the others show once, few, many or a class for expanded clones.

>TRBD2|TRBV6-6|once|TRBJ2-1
TGTGCCACCATCCCGACTAGCGGGAGCCATGAGCAGTTCTTC
CATIPTSGSHEQFF
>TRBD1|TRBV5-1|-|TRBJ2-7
TGCGCCAGCAGCTCGACCGGGACAGGGGTATGGGAGCAGTACTTC
CASSSTGTGVWEQYF
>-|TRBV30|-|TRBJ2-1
TGTGCCTGGAGTGTTTTCCTCAATGAGCAGTTCTTC
CAWSVFLNEQFF
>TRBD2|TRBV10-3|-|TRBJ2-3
TGTGCCATCAGTGAGCCAGCGGGACGTACGCAGTATTTT
CAISEPAGRTQYF
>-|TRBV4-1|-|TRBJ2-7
TGCGCCAGCAGCCAAACCCCGGGGTCCGGCTACGAGGAGCAGTACTTC
CASSQTPGSGYEEQYF
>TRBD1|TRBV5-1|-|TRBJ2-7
TGCGCCAGCAGCGGAGGACCGGGACAGGGGGGCGAGCAGTACTTC
CASSGGPGQGGEQYF
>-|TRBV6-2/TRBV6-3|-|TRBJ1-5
TGTGCCAGCAGTCGAGGGGAGGTTGGCAATCAGCCCCAGCATTTT
CASSRGEVGNQPQHF
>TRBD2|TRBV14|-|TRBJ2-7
TGTGCCAGCAGCCAAAGAAGGGGACTAGCGGCAGTAGGGTCCTACGAGCAGTACTTC
CASSQRRGLAAVGSYEQYF
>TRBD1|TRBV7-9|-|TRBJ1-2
TGTGCCAGCAGCTTTAACAGGGGACCTAACTATGGCTACACCTTC
CASSFNRGPNYGYTF
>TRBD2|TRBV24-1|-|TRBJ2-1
TGTGCCACCAGTGACCCTAGCGGGAGCCCTGGACGGACAAATGAGCAGTTCTTC
CATSDPSGSPGRTNEQFF
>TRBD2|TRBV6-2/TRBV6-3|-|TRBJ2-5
TGTGCCAGCAGTATTGCGGGAGGACCTCAAGAGACCCAGTACTTC
CASSIAGGPQETQYF
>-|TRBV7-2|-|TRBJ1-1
TGTGCCAGCAGCTCCCGACAGGACTGGTGGCCCACTGAAGCTTTCTTT
CASSSRQDWWPTEAFF
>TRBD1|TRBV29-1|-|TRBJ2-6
TGCAGCGTGGGCCCCCCGACAGGGAGATTCTCTGGGGCCAACGTCCTGACTTTC
CSVGPPTGRFSGANVLTF
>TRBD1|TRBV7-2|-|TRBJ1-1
TGTGCCAGCAGCTTAGATCGTACAGGGGGCAGGACTGAAGCTTTCTTT
CASSLDRTGGRTEAFF
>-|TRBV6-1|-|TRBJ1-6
TGTGCCAGCAGTGACGGTTATAATTCACCCCTCCACTTT
CASSDGYNSPLHF
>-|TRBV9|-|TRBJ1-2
TGTGCCAGCAGCCCCCTAAGCCCCGCACAGTCCAGGGGCTACACCTTC
CASSPLSPAQSRGYTF
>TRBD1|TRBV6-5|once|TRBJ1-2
TGTGCCAGCAGTTACGGCAGGGGGCCCGCTAACTATGGCTACACCTTC
CASSYGRGPANYGYTF
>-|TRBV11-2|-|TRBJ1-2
TGTGCCAGCAGCAACCGGGGGTCCTTTGACTATGGCTACACCTTC
CASSNRGSFDYGYTF
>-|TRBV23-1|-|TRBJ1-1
TGCGCCAGCAGTCAATCTGATTTGGCCCAAAGGGGGTCGAACACTGAAGCTTTCTTT
CASSQSDLAQRGSNTEAFF
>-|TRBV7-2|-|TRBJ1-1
TGTGCCAGCAGCTTAGGGGCCTTGAACACTGAAGCTTTCTTT
CASSLGALNTEAFF
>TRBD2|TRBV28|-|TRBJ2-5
TGTGCCAGCAGTTCATTAGCGGGAGGGCGGGTACAGACCCAGTACTTC
CASSSLAGGRVQTQYF
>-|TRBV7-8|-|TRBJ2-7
TGTGCCAGCAGCAAAGAGGCGGGACCTAACTACGAGCAGTACTTC
CASSKEAGPNYEQYF
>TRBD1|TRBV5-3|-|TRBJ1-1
TGTGCCAGAAGCTCGGGACAGGGTGACACTGAAGCTTTCTTT
CARSSGQGDTEAFF
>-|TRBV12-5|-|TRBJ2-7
TGTGCTAGTGGTTTGCTCCCCGCAAGGGGGTGTAGCACCTACGAGCAGTACTTC
CASGLLPARGCSTYEQYF
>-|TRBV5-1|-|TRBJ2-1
TGCGCCAGCAGCTTGTACCTAACCGGTGGCAGCGCGCCGAATGAGCAGTTCTTC
CASSLYLTGGSAPNEQFF
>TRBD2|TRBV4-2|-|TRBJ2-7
TGTGCCAGCAGCCAAGCAGGGCTAGCGGGAGACGAGCAGTACTTC
CASSQAGLAGDEQYF
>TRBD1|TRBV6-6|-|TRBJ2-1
TGTGCCAGCAGTCGTCCCGGGACAGGGGGCTTCCACAATGAGCAGTTCTTC
CASSRPGTGGFHNEQFF
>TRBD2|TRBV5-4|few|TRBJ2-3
TGTGCCAGCAGCCTAGCGGGTTGGGGAGATACGCAGTATTTT
CASSLAGWGDTQYF
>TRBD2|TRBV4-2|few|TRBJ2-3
TGTGCCAGCAGCCAAGATGTTGGACTAGCATTCAGCACAGATACGCAGTATTTT
CASSQDVGLAFSTDTQYF
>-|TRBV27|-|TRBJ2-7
TGTGCCAGCAGTTCCCTGGACACGGTATCCTACGAGCAGTACTTC
CASSSLDTVSYEQYF
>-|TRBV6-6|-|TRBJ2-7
TGTGCCAGCAGTTACTCCCCAATTTACGAGCAGTACTTC
CASSYSPIYEQYF
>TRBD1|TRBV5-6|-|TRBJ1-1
TGTGCCAGCAGCTTGGTAGGATGGGGCCGACAGGGGGACGACACTGAAGCTTTCTTT
CASSLVGWGRQGDDTEAFF
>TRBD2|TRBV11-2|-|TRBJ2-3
TGTGCCAGCAGCACCCGACTAGCGGGGGGGGATACGCAGTATTTT
CASSTRLAGGDTQYF
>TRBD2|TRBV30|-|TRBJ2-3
TGTGCCTGGAGTGTGGGGTTAGCGGGAGCCGGATTT
CAWSVGLAGAGF
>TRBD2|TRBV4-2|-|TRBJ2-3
TGTGCCAGCAGCCAAGTGCTAGCGGGAGGGCCTGATGGAGATACGCAGTATTTT
CASSQVLAGGPDGDTQYF
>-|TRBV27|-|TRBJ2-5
TGTGCCAGCAGTTTGGGGTGGGGGGGCTACCAAGAGACCCAGTACTTC
CASSLGWGGYQETQYF
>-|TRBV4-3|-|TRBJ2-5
TGCGCCAGCAGCCAATCAGACGGCCAGAGGCAAGAGACCCAGTACTTC
CASSQSDGQRQETQYF
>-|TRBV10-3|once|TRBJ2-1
TGTGCCATCAGGGGGAGAGACTACAATGAGCAGTTCTTC
CAIRGRDYNEQFF
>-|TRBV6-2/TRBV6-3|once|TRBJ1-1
TGTGCCAGCAGTTACTCGAGGTATGAAGCTTTCTTT
CASSYSRYEAFF
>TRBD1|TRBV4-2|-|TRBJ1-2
TGTGCCAGCAGCAAATTACAGGGGGCGTCGGAGGGCTACACCTTC
CASSKLQGASEGYTF
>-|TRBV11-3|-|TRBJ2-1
TGTGCCAGCTCCTCGGACAGTAGCTCCTACAATGAGCAGTTCTTC
CASSSDSSSYNEQFF
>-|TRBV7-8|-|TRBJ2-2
TGTGCCAGCAGCTTACCGGGTTCCTCGAACACCGGGGAGCTGTTTTTT
CASSLPGSSNTGELFF
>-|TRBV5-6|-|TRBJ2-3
TGTGCCAGCAGCTTGCAACTTCGCACAGATACGCAGTATTTT
CASSLQLRTDTQYF
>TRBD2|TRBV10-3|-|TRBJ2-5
TGTGCCATCAGTGAATCGGGAGGAGCGTTAGGGCGGGAGACCCAGTACTTC
CAISESGGALGRETQYF